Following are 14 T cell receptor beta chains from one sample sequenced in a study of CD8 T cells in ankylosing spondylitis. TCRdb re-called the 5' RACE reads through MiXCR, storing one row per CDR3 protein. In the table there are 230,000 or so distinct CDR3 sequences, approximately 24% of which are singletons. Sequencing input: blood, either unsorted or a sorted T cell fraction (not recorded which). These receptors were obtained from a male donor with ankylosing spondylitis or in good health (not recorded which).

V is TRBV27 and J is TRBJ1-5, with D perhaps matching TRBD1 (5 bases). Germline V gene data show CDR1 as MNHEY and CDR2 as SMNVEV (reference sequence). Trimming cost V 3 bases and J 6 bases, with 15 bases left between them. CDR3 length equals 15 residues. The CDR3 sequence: CASSLRSGLLQPQHF. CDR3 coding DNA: TGTGCCAGCAGTTTGCGTTCAGGGTTACTTCAGCCCCAGCATTTT.

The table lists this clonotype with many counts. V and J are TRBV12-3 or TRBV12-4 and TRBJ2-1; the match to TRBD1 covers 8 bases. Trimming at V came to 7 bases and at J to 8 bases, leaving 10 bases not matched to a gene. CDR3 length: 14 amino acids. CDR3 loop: CASTPSTGADEQFF. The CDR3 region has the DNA TGTGCCAGCACCCCTTCGACAGGGGCGGATGAGCAGTTCTTC.

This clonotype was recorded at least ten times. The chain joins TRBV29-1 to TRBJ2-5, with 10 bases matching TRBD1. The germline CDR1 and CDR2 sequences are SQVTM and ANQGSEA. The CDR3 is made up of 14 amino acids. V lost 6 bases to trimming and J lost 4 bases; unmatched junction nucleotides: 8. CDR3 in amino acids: CSVSTGTGVETQYF. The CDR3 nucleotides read TGCAGCGTCTCCACCGGGACAGGGGTAGAGACCCAGTACTTC.

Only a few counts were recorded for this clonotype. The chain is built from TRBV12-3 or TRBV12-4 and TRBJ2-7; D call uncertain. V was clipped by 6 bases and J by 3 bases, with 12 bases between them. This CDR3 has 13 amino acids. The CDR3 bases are TGTGCCAGCAGGACCGCACACGGCTACGAGCAGTACTTC. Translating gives CASRTAHGYEQYF.

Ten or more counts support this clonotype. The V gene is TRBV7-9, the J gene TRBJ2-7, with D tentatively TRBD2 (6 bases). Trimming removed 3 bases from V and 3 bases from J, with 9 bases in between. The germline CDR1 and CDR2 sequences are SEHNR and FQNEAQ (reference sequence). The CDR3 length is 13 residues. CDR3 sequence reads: CASSFGGNYEQYF. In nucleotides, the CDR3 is TGTGCCAGCAGCTTTGGCGGGAACTACGAGCAGTACTTC.

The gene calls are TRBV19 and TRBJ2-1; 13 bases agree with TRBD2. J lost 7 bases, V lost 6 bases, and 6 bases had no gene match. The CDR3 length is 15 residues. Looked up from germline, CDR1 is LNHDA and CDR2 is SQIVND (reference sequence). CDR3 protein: CASSVPGLAGNEQFF. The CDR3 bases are TGTGCCAGTAGCGTACCGGGACTAGCGGGGAATGAGCAGTTCTTC.

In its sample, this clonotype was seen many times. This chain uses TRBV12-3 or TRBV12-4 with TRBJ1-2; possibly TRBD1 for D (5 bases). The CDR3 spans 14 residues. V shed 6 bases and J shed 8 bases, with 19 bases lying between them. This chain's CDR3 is CASSHGAGISGYTF. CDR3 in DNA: TGTGCCAGCAGCCACGGTGCAGGGATCTCGGGCTACACCTTC.

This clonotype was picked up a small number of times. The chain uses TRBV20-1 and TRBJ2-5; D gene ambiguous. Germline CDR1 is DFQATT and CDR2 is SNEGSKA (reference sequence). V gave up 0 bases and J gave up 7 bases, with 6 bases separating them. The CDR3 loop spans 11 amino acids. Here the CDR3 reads CSARDPRTQYF. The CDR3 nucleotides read TGCAGTGCTAGAGATCCCCGGACCCAGTACTTC.

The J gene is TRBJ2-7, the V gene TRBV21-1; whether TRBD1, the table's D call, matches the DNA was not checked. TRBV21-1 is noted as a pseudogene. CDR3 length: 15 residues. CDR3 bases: TGTGCCAGCAGCGAAAGCCCGGGGGCGTGTGACGAGCAGTACTTC. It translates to CASSESPGACDEQYF.

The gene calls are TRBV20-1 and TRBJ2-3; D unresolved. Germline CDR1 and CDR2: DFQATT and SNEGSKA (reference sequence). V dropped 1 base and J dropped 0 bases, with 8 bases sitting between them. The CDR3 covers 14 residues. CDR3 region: CSARAQISTDTQYF. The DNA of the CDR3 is TGCAGTGCTAGAGCCCAGATTAGCACAGATACGCAGTATTTT.

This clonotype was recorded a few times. CDR3 in amino acids: CASSLHNEQFF. DNA for the CDR3: TGTGCCAGCAGTCTGCACAATGAGCAGTTCTTC. The gene calls are TRBV25-1 and TRBJ2-1; the D is unclear. CDR3 length equals 11 residues. The germline gives CDR1 MGHDK, CDR2 SYGVNS. Trimming left V 5 bases short and J 5 bases short, with 4 bases between.

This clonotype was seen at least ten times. CDR3 in amino acids: CSDKVEWADTQYF. CDR3 sequence (DNA): TGCAGCGACAAGGTTGAGTGGGCAGATACGCAGTATTTT. The chain joins TRBV29-1 to TRBJ2-3, with D unclear. V lost 7 bases and J lost 4, with 15 bases in between. Germline CDR1 and CDR2: SQVTM and ANQGSEA. This CDR3 has 13 amino acids.

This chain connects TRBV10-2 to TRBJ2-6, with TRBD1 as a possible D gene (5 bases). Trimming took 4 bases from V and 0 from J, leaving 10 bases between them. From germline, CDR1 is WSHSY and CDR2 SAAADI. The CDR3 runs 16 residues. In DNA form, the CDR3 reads TGCGCCAGCAGTGCCGGACATCTCTCTGGGGCCAACGTCCTGACTTTC. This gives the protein CASSAGHLSGANVLTF.

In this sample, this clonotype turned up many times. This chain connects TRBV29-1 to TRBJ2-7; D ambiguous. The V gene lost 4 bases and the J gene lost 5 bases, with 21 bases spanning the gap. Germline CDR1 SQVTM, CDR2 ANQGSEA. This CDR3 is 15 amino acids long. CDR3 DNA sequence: TGCAGCGTTGGAAGATCCTCCAAACCTGGAAACGAGCAGTACTTC. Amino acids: CSVGRSSKPGNEQYF.